The T cell receptor (beta chain) under discussion was sequenced for a study of T cells in localized non-small cell lung cancer (dated by TCRdb to between 2020 and 2021). Some background on the complete study: T cell repertoires of 236 early-stage NSCLC patients were analyzed, with tumors being compared against uninvolved tumor-adjacent lungs. The cohort was made up of around 220 treatment-naive NSCLC patients whose localized lung tumors had been resected. Of the NSCLC patients, about 130 were male and 85 to 110 were female, and the mean age was approximately 66 years.

General findings and caveats noted by the study authors: A median of roughly 58 of the top 100 tumor clones were detected in paired uninvolved adjacent lung, and around 27 of these tumor clones were also found among the top 100 clones of the paired uninvolved adjacent lung. Uninvolved tumor-adjacent lung showed the highest T cell clonality, higher than tumor, which suggests more focused antigenic responses in the uninvolved tumor-adjacent lung. Longer overall survival was associated with higher blood T cell density, whereas shorter survival was associated with higher adjacent-lung clonality. Because multi-region tumor sequencing was not done, intratumor heterogeneity could not be ruled out. Because the study design was exploratory, TCR variables were selected using unadjusted p-values without false-discovery rate correction.

TCR beta CDR3 regions were sequenced from DNA using the immunoSEQ Assay. The original pipeline was this. T cell density was computed as TCR beta template counts normalized to usable DNA estimated by amplifying housekeeping genes. Richness was estimated using the preseqR package, with extrapolation to 400,000 templates for PBMC samples and to 120,000 templates for tissue samples. Clonality was defined by subtracting Pielou's evenness from one. Differential abundance testing on productive amino-acid clonotypes, with a minimum total count of 5 and an alpha of 0.1, was used to identify tissue-enriched TCRs. The Jaccard Index and the Morisita Overlap Index were used to measure repertoire overlap between compartments. GLIPH grouped TCR beta CDR3s together with public tetramer-defined viral CDR3s, and a viral motif had to include at least three viral sequences and show V-gene enrichment. This is the immuneACCESS table as TCRdb keeps it, with only in-frame sequences that have V and J called. A part of the clones is gone; compared with another copy, unresolved V genes explain less than half, and the rest is unexplained. The V and J calls and the clone size are those of that table, but D and trimming were determined from the DNA. Across this sample there are under 5,500 clones, with 25% to 35% seen only once. The ten most abundant clones make up 7.5% to 8% of the sample.

V is pared back by 1 base and J by 11 bases, with 13 bases lying between the germline termini. The CDR3 has 14 amino acids, counting the end cysteine and phenylalanine. The kept DNA is CDR3 alone, 42 bases in frame from the first base. The germline V gene provides CDR1 SGHRS and CDR2 YFSETQ. Worth noting for this clone: This receptor's antigen is unknown. Base quality data are lacking; no much larger clone is found one base away.

At diagnosis, peripheral blood, uninvolved tumor-adjacent lung and tumor were collected and stored as a combination of fresh-frozen and FFPE material. The rearranged chain carries TRBV5-1 and TRBJ1-6, with the D segment identity uncertain. This TCR derives from an older female donor with stage I lung adenocarcinoma. This specimen consisted of lung tumor tissue, obtained before any cancer treatment. The nucleotide sequence is given as TGCGCCAGCAGCTTGTTTCGGAGCGAGACACCCCTCCACTTT. Its amino acids are CASSLFRSETPLHF.